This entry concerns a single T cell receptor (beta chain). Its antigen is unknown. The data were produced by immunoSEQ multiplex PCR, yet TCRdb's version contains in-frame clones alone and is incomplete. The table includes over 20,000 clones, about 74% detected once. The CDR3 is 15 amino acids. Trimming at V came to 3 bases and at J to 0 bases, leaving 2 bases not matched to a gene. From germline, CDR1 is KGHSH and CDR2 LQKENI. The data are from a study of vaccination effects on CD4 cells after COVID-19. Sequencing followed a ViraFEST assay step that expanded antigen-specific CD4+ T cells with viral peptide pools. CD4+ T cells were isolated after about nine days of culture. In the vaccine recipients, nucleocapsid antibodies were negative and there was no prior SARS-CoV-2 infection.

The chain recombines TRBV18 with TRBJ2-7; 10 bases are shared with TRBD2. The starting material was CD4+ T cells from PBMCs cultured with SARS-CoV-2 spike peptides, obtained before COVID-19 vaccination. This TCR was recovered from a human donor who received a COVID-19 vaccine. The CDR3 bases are TGTGCCAGCTCACCGCCTAGCGGGAGCTCCTACGAGCAGTACTTC. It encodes CASSPPSGSSYEQYF.